This T cell receptor (beta chain) was recorded in a study of post-analysis software for immune sequencing data. Whole-study context: The courses of disease that were included comprised relapsing-remitting, secondary progressive and progressive-relapsing multiple sclerosis. The study's findings and limits: In patients, TRBV5-6, TRBV5-1 and TRBV20-1 belonged to roughly five TRBV segments found more frequently than in controls. When the samples were clustered directly with F measure, those that had been prepared in the same batch showed strong co-clustering.

Tagging with unique molecular identifiers was a feature of the TCR beta cDNA libraries. TCRdb fed the PCR reads into MiXCR, producing one record per CDR3 protein. The table records hundreds of thousands of distinct CDR3 sequences, roughly 27% of them present only once. Comment on this clonotype: What it binds is unknown.

The CDR3 length is 13 residues. The V gene lost 1 base and the J gene lost 8 bases, with 11 bases spanning the gap. CDR1 SEHNR and CDR2 FQNEAQ come from the germline V gene (reference sequence). This sequence joins TRBV7-9 and TRBJ1-2; D call uncertain. This sequence originates from a girl aged 10-17 years with multiple sclerosis. Sequencing used blood. CDR3 bases: TGTGCCAGCAGCTTAGGTGTGGCGTGGGGCTACACCTTC. It codes for CASSLGVAWGYTF.